This T cell receptor beta chain stems from a study of PD-L1 blockade in urothelial cancer. Turning to the study itself: As for prior chemotherapy regimens, patients had received 0 to 3.

Sequencing used immunoSEQ multiplex PCR; TCRdb keeps in-frame clones, though not all of them. The data contain tens of thousands of clones, 82% of them singletons. The time point denotes: pretreatment peripheral blood. Patients yielded 1 to 8 samples each, pretreatment and on-treatment. V shed 7 bases, J shed 3 bases, and the junction held 6 bases outside the gene matches. Germline CDR1 is SQVTM and CDR2 is ANQGSEA. This CDR3 is built from 14 residues. The source is a man aged 55-75 years with urothelial cancer. The sample here was PBMCs, taken around atezolizumab (anti-PD-L1) treatment. The V and J genes are TRBV29-1 and TRBJ2-7; 13 bases are a match to TRBD2. The CDR3 protein is CSARLAGGLYEQYF. The CDR3 nucleotides read TGCAGCGCCCGACTAGCGGGGGGCCTCTACGAGCAGTACTTC.